These T cell receptor beta chains were read from a single sample in a study of cytomegalovirus exposure and HLA in healthy donors. Libraries were prepared by immunoSEQ multiplex PCR; TCRdb keeps only in-frame clonotypes and omits some of them. The sample consists of more than 65,000 clones, 79% of them appearing once. Sequenced material: PBMCs. These TCRs come from a woman between 40 and 50 years old in good health and CMV-seropositive. The CDR3 runs from the conserved cysteine through the conserved F or W. D genes are given only for firm matches. Part of the rows lack a size; the others show once, few, many or a class for expanded clones.

TRBJ1-2 | - | TRBV5-6 | TRBD1 | CASSTGTGYGYTF | TGTGCCAGCAGTACCGGGACAGGCTATGGCTACACCTTC
TRBJ2-7 | - | TRBV11-2 | TRBD2 | CASSLSGTSGRYHYEQYF | TGTGCCAGCAGCTTGTCCGGGACTAGCGGGAGGTACCACTACGAGCAGTACTTC
TRBJ1-2 | - | TRBV5-1 | TRBD1 | CASSPHPGQPNYGYTF | TGCGCCAGCAGCCCCCACCCGGGACAGCCGAACTATGGCTACACCTTC
TRBJ1-5 | - | TRBV5-6 | TRBD1 | CASSLGGTGGNQPQHF | TGTGCCAGCAGCTTGGGAGGGACAGGGGGGAATCAGCCCCAGCATTTT
TRBJ2-1 | few | TRBV19 | - | CASSIKPGLYNEQFF | TGTGCCAGTAGTATTAAGCCGGGACTCTACAATGAGCAGTTCTTC
TRBJ2-3 | - | TRBV19 | TRBD1 | CASSIATGGTDTQYF | TGTGCCAGTAGTATCGCGACAGGGGGCACAGATACGCAGTATTTT
TRBJ2-1 | - | TRBV7-8 | - | CASSLGPDNEQFF | TGTGCCAGCAGCTTAGGTCCTGACAATGAGCAGTTCTTC
TRBJ1-2 | few | TRBV29-1 | - | CSVPPPSGIRAGYTF | TGCAGCGTTCCCCCCCCTTCGGGGATTCGGGCTGGCTACACCTTC
TRBJ2-5 | once | TRBV21-1 | - | CASSKDGSGADRNQETQYF | TGTGCCAGCAGCAAGGATGGTAGCGGGGCCGACCGTAACCAAGAGACCCAGTACTTC
TRBJ2-7 | - | TRBV19 | TRBD1 | CASSIAQGASYEQYF | TGTGCCAGTAGTATAGCTCAGGGGGCCTCCTACGAGCAGTACTTC
TRBJ2-5 | - | TRBV5-1 | - | CASSLGGLVTFPETQYF | TGCGCCAGCAGCTTGGGGGGGCTGGTGACATTCCCAGAGACCCAGTACTTC
TRBJ1-1 | - | TRBV6-5 | - | CASSWGRSKAEAFF | TGTGCCAGCAGTTGGGGCAGATCGAAGGCTGAAGCTTTCTTT
TRBJ1-1 | - | TRBV5-1 | - | CASSFTGAMNTEAFF | TGCGCCAGCAGCTTTACGGGAGCAATGAACACTGAAGCTTTCTTT
TRBJ2-5 | - | TRBV2 | TRBD2 | CASSGHSGGQETQYF | TGTGCCAGCAGTGGCCATAGCGGGGGGCAAGAGACCCAGTACTTC
TRBJ1-2 | - | TRBV6-5 | - | CASSYSGQSYGYTF | TGTGCCAGCAGTTACTCAGGACAGTCATATGGCTACACCTTC
TRBJ2-7 | - | TRBV18 | - | CASSKGDPYEQYF | TGTGCCAGCTCAAAAGGGGATCCCTACGAGCAGTACTTC
TRBJ1-1 | few | TRBV27 | - | CASSVFRGNTEAFF | TGTGCCAGCAGTGTTTTCCGGGGTAACACTGAAGCTTTCTTT
TRBJ1-1 | - | TRBV2 | - | CASSGSGLGARAFF | TGTGCCAGCAGTGGAAGCGGGTTAGGGGCCCGAGCTTTCTTT
TRBJ2-3 | - | TRBV5-1 | - | CASSLVTRADTQYF | TGCGCCAGCAGCTTAGTTACGCGGGCAGATACGCAGTATTTT
TRBJ1-2 | - | TRBV28 | TRBD1 | CASRPTGEDGYTF | TGTGCCAGCAGACCGACAGGGGAGGATGGCTACACCTTC
TRBJ1-6 | - | TRBV27 | - | CASRPGLNSPLHF | TGTGCCAGCAGGCCGGGATTAAATTCACCCCTCCACTTT
TRBJ1-1 | - | TRBV2 | - | CASTLSSREAFF | TGTGCCAGCACTCTTTCTTCCCGTGAAGCTTTCTTT
TRBJ2-7 | - | TRBV27 | TRBD2 | CASSFTGTSSYEQYF | TGTGCCAGCAGTTTCACCGGGACTAGCAGCTACGAGCAGTACTTC
TRBJ2-2 | - | TRBV29-1 | - | CSVQGHNTGELFF | TGCAGCGTTCAGGGGCATAACACCGGGGAGCTGTTTTTT
TRBJ2-7 | - | TRBV4-1 | - | CASSQDWSSVGPGGYEQYF | TGCGCCAGCAGCCAAGATTGGTCGTCAGTGGGGCCCGGGGGCTACGAGCAGTACTTC
TRBJ1-2 | once | TRBV6-5 | - | CASSYSISAYGYTF | TGTGCCAGCAGTTACTCGATTAGTGCTTATGGCTACACCTTC